A single sample is the source of the 9 T cell receptor beta chains below, sequenced in a study of neurological immune-mediated disorders. TCRdb called the 5' RACE reads again in MiXCR, with one record for every CDR3 protein. The sample holds 120,000 or so distinct CDR3 sequences, roughly 3.4% seen once. Sequencing was performed on PBMCs. The receptors come from a woman aged 25 to 39 with multiple sclerosis.

This clonotype was seen many times. The rearrangement joins TRBV20-1 to TRBJ2-3; TRBD1 might be the D (5 bases). The V and J ends lost 1 base and 2 bases respectively, with 10 bases between them. The germline V gene encodes CDR1 DFQATT and CDR2 SNEGSKA (reference sequence). This CDR3 comprises 14 residues. The CDR3 DNA reads as TGCAGTGCTAGAGGGAACAGGCACACAGATACGCAGTATTTT. It translates to CSARGNRHTDTQYF.

For this clonotype: This CDR3 fails to terminate in the conserved phenylalanine or tryptophan, so it likely reflects a read error. The limits of the CDR3 on the DNA are not certain, so only TCRdb's listed CDR3 is given. The CDR3 sequence is CASSSDGSRNSPLHS. This chain connects TRBV12-3 or TRBV12-4 to TRBJ1-6. The CDR3 length equals 15 residues, ends included.

This clonotype was picked up many times. The chain has TRBV20-1 and TRBJ2-1, with D possibly TRBD1 on 5 matching bases. The germline gives CDR1 DFQATT, CDR2 SNEGSKA (reference sequence). Deletions cut 1 base from V and 11 bases from J, with 12 bases between. The CDR3 has 12 residues. CDR3 in amino acids: CSARGRVGQQFF. The DNA of the CDR3 is TGCAGTGCTAGAGGGCGTGTGGGGCAGCAGTTCTTC.

CDR3 sequence reads: CASSQAIYRGGYTF. The CDR3 nucleotides read TGTGCCAGCAGCCAGGCGATCTACAGGGGCGGCTACACCTTC. This rearrangement joins TRBV7-7 to TRBJ1-2; 7 bases are a match to TRBD1. Germline assignment: CDR1 SSHAT and CDR2 FNYEAQ (reference sequence). The J segment lost 8 bases and the V segment lost 5 bases, leaving 11 bases of the junction unmatched. The CDR3 totals 14 residues.

This clonotype was picked up many times. The chain links TRBV6-5 to TRBJ2-3; D not certain. Trimming cost V 5 bases and J 2 bases, with 5 bases left between them. The V gene's germline CDR1 is MNHEY and CDR2 SVGAGI. The CDR3 runs to 12 residues. The DNA of the CDR3 is TGTGCCAGCAGTGGGAACACAGATACGCAGTATTTT. This codes for CASSGNTDTQYF.

This clonotype has ten or more counts. The V call is TRBV4-2, the J call TRBJ1-2; the D gene is possibly TRBD1 (5 bases). The CDR3 covers 14 residues. The V gene lost 1 base and the J gene lost 7 bases, with 13 bases spanning the gap. The germline V gene has CDR1 LGHNA and CDR2 YNFKEQ. CDR3 coding DNA: TGTGCCAGCAGCCAAGTGCAAGGGGTTCCTGGCTACACCTTC. Residues: CASSQVQGVPGYTF.

In this sample, this clonotype turned up a few times. The chain joins TRBV5-6 to TRBJ2-5; 9 nucleotides match TRBD1. J was trimmed by 4 bases and V by 4 bases; bases with no gene match: 8. Germline V gene lookup returns CDR1 SGHDT and CDR2 YYEEEE. The CDR3 has 15 amino acids. The CDR3 DNA follows: TGTGCCAGCAGCCCGACACCGGGACAGGGAGAGACCCAGTACTTC. As protein: CASSPTPGQGETQYF.

The sample holds many counts of this clonotype. This chain links TRBV5-5 with TRBJ2-2, with TRBD2 matching 8 bases. The CDR3 sequence is 16 residues long. CDR1 and CDR2 (germline): SGHKS, YYEKEE (reference sequence). V gave up 2 bases and J gave up 6 bases; unmatched junction bases: 9. CDR3 residues: CASSFTSGISPGELFF. DNA for the CDR3: TGTGCCAGCAGCTTTACTAGCGGTATCAGCCCCGGGGAGCTGTTTTTT.

The sample holds many counts of this clonotype. The rearrangement uses TRBV12-3 or TRBV12-4 and TRBJ1-1; D call uncertain. With 3 bases removed from V and 6 bases from J, the gap between germline ends came to 8 bases. This CDR3 has 12 residues. The CDR3 nucleotides read TGTGCCAGCAGTTTTGAGTGGGCTGAAGCTTTCTTT. Its protein product is CASSFEWAEAFF.